One and the same sample provided the 32 T cell receptor beta chains below, sequenced in a study of shared clonotypes between healthy human individuals. Sequencing was performed with immunoSEQ multiplex PCR; in TCRdb, only in-frame clones are kept and a portion is missing. The profile covers 650,000 to 700,000 clones, with 80% to 95% appearing a single time and 30% to 40% taken by the ten largest. The sequenced sample consisted of memory CD8+ T cells from PBMCs. This sample's subset: CD45RO+ cells pooled with CCR7-negative TemRA cells. The source is a man aged 18 to 29 in good health. Some clones in this sample may be carry-over from other donors' samples.

This chain links TRBV2 with TRBJ2-2; TRBD2 agrees at 8 bases. The CDR3 runs 15 residues. V gave up 5 bases and J gave up 4 bases; unmatched junction bases: 6. Germline values: CDR1 SNHLY, CDR2 FYNNEI. This CDR3 is CASSPGRASTGELFF. The DNA of the CDR3 is TGTGCCAGCAGTCCCGGGAGGGCGAGCACCGGGGAGCTGTTTTTT.

The rearrangement uses TRBV27 and TRBJ2-3; D is unclear. With 3 bases removed from V and 1 base from J, the gap between germline ends came to 8 bases. The CDR3 runs 14 residues. Looked up from germline, CDR1 is MNHEY and CDR2 is SMNVEV (reference sequence). CDR3 DNA sequence: TGTGCCAGCAGTTTGCTCGGAGGCACAGATACGCAGTATTTT. Its translation: CASSLLGGTDTQYF.

This chain joins TRBV18 and TRBJ2-1; D is unclear. V gave up 7 bases and J gave up 4 bases, with 8 bases separating them. CDR3 length: 12 amino acids. From germline, CDR1 is KGHSH and CDR2 LQKENI. CDR3: CASLDPYNEQFF. The CDR3 nucleotides are TGTGCCAGCTTGGACCCTTACAATGAGCAGTTCTTC.

The chain joins TRBV19 to TRBJ1-2; no reliable D call. The CDR3 is 12 residues long. Germline V gene lookup returns CDR1 LNHDA and CDR2 SQIVND (reference sequence). V shed 4 bases and J shed 3 bases, with 6 bases lying between them. CDR3 in amino acids: CASSNRDYGYTF. In nucleotides, the CDR3 is TGTGCCAGTAGTAACCGGGACTATGGCTACACCTTC.

The chain combines TRBV7-9 with TRBJ2-3; D remains ambiguous. Germline CDR1 reads SEHNR; CDR2 reads FQNEAQ (reference sequence). V lost 1 base, J lost 3 bases, and 14 bases lay in between. The CDR3 spans 16 residues. The CDR3 DNA sequence: TGTGCCAGCAGCTTAGTGTCGCTCTTGAGGACAGATACGCAGTATTTT. This codes for CASSLVSLLRTDTQYF.

The gene calls are TRBV9 and TRBJ2-1; maybe TRBD1 (6 bases). V was shortened by 2 bases and J by 4 bases, with 22 bases between the two germline ends. This CDR3 has 18 residues. The germline V gene has CDR1 SGDLS and CDR2 YYNGEE. CDR3 residues: CASSVDPPVGAVYNEQFF. DNA of the CDR3: TGTGCCAGCAGCGTTGATCCCCCGGTGGGGGCCGTATACAATGAGCAGTTCTTC.

This chain uses TRBV27 with TRBJ1-6; weak D call: TRBD1 (5 bases). This CDR3 is 15 amino acids long. Germline CDR1 and CDR2: MNHEY and SMNVEV (reference sequence). Trimming cost V 6 bases and J 8 bases, with 17 bases left between them. This chain's CDR3 is CASRKTTRRDSPLHF. For the CDR3, the DNA is TGTGCCAGCAGGAAAACGACCCGCAGGGATTCACCCCTCCACTTT.

The rearrangement uses TRBV7-8 and TRBJ1-4; the D is unclear. Germline V lookup: CDR1 SGHVS, CDR2 FQNEAQ. V dropped 1 base and J dropped 0 bases, with 15 bases sitting between them. The CDR3 sequence is 18 residues long. In DNA, the CDR3 is TGTGCCAGCAGCTTAGACACCCGACTTCCTCCAACTAATGAAAAACTGTTTTTT. This encodes CASSLDTRLPPTNEKLFF.

This rearrangement joins TRBV9 to TRBJ2-3, with a tentative D call TRBD2 (5 bases). V gave up 0 bases and J gave up 1 base, with 15 bases separating them. CDR1 is SGDLS, CDR2 YYNGEE, per germline. CDR3 size: 17 residues. CDR3 in amino acids: CASSVGVSLRGTDTQYF. The CDR3 DNA reads as TGTGCCAGCAGCGTAGGTGTCTCCTTGAGGGGCACAGATACGCAGTATTTT. The full variable domain, in which reference TRBV9 and TRBJ2-3 provide the parts outside the CDR3, is DSGVTQTPKHLITATGQRVTLRCSPRSGDLSVYWYQQSLDQGLQFLIQYYNGEERAKGNILERFSAQQFPDLHSELNLSSLELGDSALYFCASSVGVSLRGTDTQYFGPGTRLTVL.

The rearrangement joins TRBV11-2 to TRBJ2-7; D is unclear. The CDR3 extends over 14 amino acids. Germline CDR1 SGHAT, CDR2 FQNNGV. V lost 5 bases and J lost 0, with 11 bases in between. This chain's CDR3 is CASSSLQFSYEQYF. The CDR3 DNA sequence: TGTGCCAGCAGCAGTCTACAGTTCTCCTACGAGCAGTACTTC.

J is TRBJ2-3 and V is TRBV2; the D gene could be TRBD1 or TRBD2 (7 bases each). Trimming left V 5 bases short and J 1 base short, with 19 bases between. This CDR3 is built from 17 residues. Germline CDR1 is SNHLY and CDR2 is FYNNEI. The CDR3 sequence is CASSSVTGAGGTDTQYF. The CDR3, as DNA: TGTGCCAGCAGTTCTGTAACAGGGGCGGGGGGCACAGATACGCAGTATTTT.

The chain has TRBV6-5 and TRBJ1-2; no firm D call. Deletions cut 2 bases from V and 4 bases from J, with 11 bases between. This CDR3 spans 14 amino acids. The germline CDR1 and CDR2 sequences are MNHEY and SVGAGI. CDR3 amino acids: CASSYNRRGYGYTF. In nucleotides, the CDR3 is TGTGCCAGCAGTTACAATCGCCGGGGCTATGGCTACACCTTC.

The chain uses TRBV7-9 and TRBJ2-1; D perhaps matches TRBD2 (5 bases). Germline V CDR1 and CDR2: SEHNR, FQNEAQ (reference sequence). The CDR3 length is 15 residues. V lost 5 bases and J lost 3, with 14 bases in between. In DNA, the CDR3 is TGTGCCAGCAGCCCCACTCGCGGGCTCTACAATGAGCAGTTCTTC. Translating gives CASSPTRGLYNEQFF. The full variable domain, in which reference TRBV7-9 and TRBJ2-1 provide the parts outside the CDR3, is DTGVSQNPRHKITKRGQNVTFRCDPISEHNRLYWYRQTLGQGPEFLTYFQNEAQLEKSRLLSDRFSAERPKGSFSTLEIQRTEQGDSAMYLCASSPTRGLYNEQFFGPGTRLTVL.

The V call is TRBV11-2, the J call TRBJ2-7; the D gene is possibly TRBD1 (6 bases). Germline assignment: CDR1 SGHAT and CDR2 FQNNGV. The length of the CDR3 is 12 residues. With 5 bases removed from V and 6 bases from J, the gap between germline ends came to 11 bases. In DNA, the CDR3 is TGTGCCAGCAGCCCCGACAGGCCCGAGCAGTACTTC. Translating it yields CASSPDRPEQYF.

The chain links TRBV6-1 to TRBJ2-7; D is possibly TRBD2 (5 bases). The V and J ends lost 9 bases and 3 bases respectively, with 15 bases between them. From germline, CDR1 is MNHNS and CDR2 SASEGT. This CDR3 is 13 amino acids long. The CDR3 nucleotides read TGTGCCAGTGCTGCAGGACTGCGCTACGAGCAGTACTTC. It specifies CASAAGLRYEQYF.

This chain uses TRBV28 with TRBJ2-7; D gene ambiguous. Germline V gene sequence: CDR1 MDHEN, CDR2 SYDVKM. This CDR3 has 14 residues. V dropped 5 bases and J dropped 2 bases, with 13 bases sitting between them. CDR3 DNA sequence: TGTGCCAGCAGTCCCCCATCGCGGACCTACGAGCAGTACTTC. Its translation: CASSPPSRTYEQYF.

The chain combines TRBV7-8 with TRBJ2-1; TRBD2 agrees at 7 bases. Germline V gene sequence: CDR1 SGHVS, CDR2 FQNEAQ. The CDR3 runs to 15 residues. V gave up 5 bases and J gave up 6 bases; unmatched junction bases: 10. DNA of the CDR3: TGTGCCAGCAGCCCCGAACGGCGGGAGATCAATGAGCAGTTCTTC. Translating it yields CASSPERREINEQFF.

The V gene is TRBV2, the J gene TRBJ2-7; 11 nucleotides line up with TRBD2. CDR3 length equals 15 residues. V gave up 6 bases and J gave up 0 bases; unmatched junction bases: 4. Germline V gene sequence: CDR1 SNHLY, CDR2 FYNNEI. The CDR3 sequence is CASRPGLADSYEQYF. CDR3 DNA sequence: TGTGCCAGCAGGCCGGGACTAGCGGACTCCTACGAGCAGTACTTC.

This clone was observed a single time. Since a much larger clone is just one base distant, this may be a read error. This sample includes further DNA sequences coding for the same CDR3. The chain joins TRBV6-4 to TRBJ1-5, with D uncertain. The CDR3 is 15 amino acids. The germline V gene has CDR1 MRHNA and CDR2 SNTAGT. CDR3 in amino acids: CASSETPEGNQPQHF. As DNA, the CDR3 is TGTGCCAGCAGTGAGACCCCTGAAGGGAATCAGCCCCAGCATTTC.

This chain joins TRBV19 and TRBJ2-1, with 7 bases matching TRBD2. Germline lookup yields CDR1 LNHDA and CDR2 SQIVND (reference sequence). J gave up 0 bases and V 7 bases, and 6 bases lay outside the gene matches. This CDR3 contains 15 residues. The CDR3 reads CASKIRGSSYNEQFF. In DNA, the CDR3 is TGTGCCAGTAAAATACGCGGGAGCTCCTACAATGAGCAGTTCTTC.

Comments on this clone: Other DNA variants within this sample encode the same CDR3. The chain is built from TRBV27 and TRBJ2-7; no clear D gene. The ends were cut back, 0 bases at V and 1 base at J, with 4 bases in the middle. Per the germline V gene, CDR1 is MNHEY and CDR2 is SMNVEV (reference sequence). There are 13 residues in the CDR3. In DNA, the CDR3 is TGTGCCAGCAGTTTATCGAGATCCTACGAGCAGTACTTC. It specifies CASSLSRSYEQYF.

The chain is built from TRBV9 and TRBJ2-7; D unclear. The ends were cut back, 0 bases at V and 3 bases at J, with 16 bases in the middle. The CDR3 spans 16 residues. Germline values: CDR1 SGDLS, CDR2 YYNGEE. The CDR3 reads CASSVGETGPDYEQYF. The DNA of the CDR3 is TGTGCCAGCAGCGTAGGTGAGACGGGCCCCGACTACGAGCAGTACTTC.

The rearrangement uses TRBV28 and TRBJ2-1; unclear D gene. Germline-derived CDR1 and CDR2 are MDHEN and SYDVKM. Trimming took 10 bases from V and 8 from J, leaving 6 bases between them. The CDR3 covers 9 residues. The CDR3 here is CAIPHEQFF. The DNA of the CDR3 is TGTGCCATCCCCCATGAGCAGTTCTTC.

The J gene is TRBJ1-1, the V gene TRBV15, with D possibly being TRBD1 (6 bases). Germline CDR1 LNHNV, CDR2 YYDKDF (reference sequence). There are 13 residues in the CDR3. V was pared by 4 bases and J by 4 bases, with 10 bases between. As DNA, the CDR3 is TGTGCCACCAGCACCAGAGGGGGCACTGAAGCTTTCTTT. Protein: CATSTRGGTEAFF.

This chain connects TRBV10-3 to TRBJ2-7, with a tentative D call TRBD2 (7 bases). Trimming shortened V by 8 bases and J by 7 bases, and 21 bases separated the two germline ends. The CDR3 is 14 residues long. Germline V gene sequence: CDR1 ENHRY, CDR2 SYGVKD. The CDR3 loop reads CAISRGGTGGEQYF. The DNA of the CDR3 is TGTGCCATCTCCCGTGGGGGCACCGGGGGGGAGCAGTACTTC.

V gene TRBV13 combines with J gene TRBJ1-1; D remains ambiguous. CDR1 and CDR2 (germline): PRHDT, FYEKMQ (reference sequence). The CDR3 length is 13 residues. V lost 2 bases and J 5 bases, leaving 9 bases between the germline ends. CDR3 region: CASSLLVGTEAFF. CDR3 DNA: TGTGCCAGCAGCTTACTGGTCGGGACTGAAGCTTTCTTT. The full variable domain, in which reference TRBV13 and TRBJ1-1 provide the parts outside the CDR3, is AAGVIQSPRHLIKEKRETATLKCYPIPRHDTVYWYQQGPGQDPQFLISFYEKMQSDKGSIPDRFSAQQFSDYHSELNMSSLELGDSALYFCASSLLVGTEAFFGQGTRLTVV.

This clone was seen a single time. The chain employs TRBV10-3 and TRBJ1-4; 9 bases are a match to TRBD1. Germline V lookup: CDR1 ENHRY, CDR2 SYGVKD. Germline trimming cut 3 bases from V and 8 bases from J; bases unmatched to any gene: 7. The CDR3 extends over 15 amino acids. In DNA form, the CDR3 reads TGTGCCATCAGTGAAGGGGACAGGGTTTGGGAAAAACTGTTTTTT. Translated, it gives CAISEGDRVWEKLFF.

This chain links TRBV6-6 with TRBJ1-2; 8 bases map to TRBD1. In germline, CDR1 is MNHNY, CDR2 SVGAGI (reference sequence). Trimming took 1 base from V and 4 from J; bases not matched to a gene: 5. This CDR3 has 15 amino acids. The CDR3 DNA reads as TGTGCCAGCAGTTACTTCGAACAGGGGGGCTATGGCTACACCTTC. Protein product: CASSYFEQGGYGYTF.

This chain links TRBV11-2 with TRBJ2-7; D call uncertain. This CDR3 has 18 residues. V lost 0 bases and J 2 bases, leaving 20 bases between the germline ends. Germline-derived CDR1 and CDR2 are SGHAT and FQNNGV. The CDR3 DNA reads as TGTGCCAGCAGCTTAGATTTATTTTACCGAGACGGTCCCTACGAGCAGTACTTC. Its translation is CASSLDLFYRDGPYEQYF.

Comment on this clone: The sample has other DNA sequences that encode this CDR3 too. The chain recombines TRBV9 with TRBJ2-7; the D is unclear. The CDR3 length is 14 residues. Germline V lookup: CDR1 SGDLS, CDR2 YYNGEE. V was pared by 2 bases and J by 0 bases, with 9 bases between. The CDR3 nucleotides read TGTGCCAGCAGCGTCGGACGGTCCTCCTACGAGCAGTACTTC. It codes for CASSVGRSSYEQYF.

The genes are TRBV7-3 and TRBJ2-1, with TRBD2 matching over 8 bases. Germline loops: CDR1 SGHTA, CDR2 FQGTGA. The CDR3 sequence is 15 residues long. The ends lost 5 bases at V and 2 bases at J; junction bases unmatched: 5. CDR3 sequence: CASSLLAATYNEQFF. CDR3 coding DNA: TGTGCCAGCAGCCTACTAGCGGCAACCTACAATGAGCAGTTCTTC. The whole variable domain, remainder taken from reference TRBV7-3 and TRBJ2-1, is GAGVSQTPSNKVTEKGKYVELRCDPISGHTALYWYRQSLGQGPEFLIYFQGTGAADDSGLPNDRFFAVRPEGSVSTLKIQRTERGDSAVYLCASSLLAATYNEQFFGPGTRLTVL.

The chain has TRBV7-8 and TRBJ1-1; a weak D match, TRBD1 (6 bases). The germline CDR1 and CDR2 sequences are SGHVS and FQNEAQ. The CDR3 covers 13 residues. V was cut by 1 base and J by 5 bases, with 8 bases left in between. CDR3 coding DNA: TGTGCCAGCAGCTTAGTAAGGGGGACTGAAGCTTTCTTT. This sequence encodes CASSLVRGTEAFF.